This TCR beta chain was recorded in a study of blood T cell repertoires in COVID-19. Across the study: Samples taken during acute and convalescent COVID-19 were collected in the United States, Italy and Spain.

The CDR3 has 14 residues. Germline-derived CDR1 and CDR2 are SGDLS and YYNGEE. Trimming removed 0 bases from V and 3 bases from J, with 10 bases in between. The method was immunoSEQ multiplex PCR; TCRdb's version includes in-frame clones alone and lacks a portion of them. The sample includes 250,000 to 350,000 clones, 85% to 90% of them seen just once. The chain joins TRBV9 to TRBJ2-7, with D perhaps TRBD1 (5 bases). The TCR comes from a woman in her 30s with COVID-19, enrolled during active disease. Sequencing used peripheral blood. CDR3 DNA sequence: TGTGCCAGCAGCGTAGATTGGCAGGGCTACGAGCAGTACTTC. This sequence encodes CASSVDWQGYEQYF.